The 21 T cell receptor beta chains below were found in one sample sequenced in a study of tumor and adjacent non-tumor tissue in lung cancer. Three rounds of nested PCR, following a modified ARM-PCR protocol, produced the TCRbeta library. One entry per CDR3 protein results from TCRdb running MiXCR on the multiplex PCR reads. The data hold almost 75,000 distinct CDR3 sequences, with roughly 70% observed a single time. No cell sorting was done before RNA was extracted from the tissue. The normal lung tissue was taken more than 3 cm from the tumor edge. The specimen was distant non-tumor lung tissue. These TCRs come from a woman between 50 and 59 years old with non-small cell lung cancer.

This clonotype occurred a few times. The chain uses TRBV24-1 and TRBJ2-7; either TRBD1 or TRBD2 may supply D (5 bases each). Germline CDR1 reads KGHDR; CDR2 reads SFDVKD. The CDR3 sequence is 14 residues long. The germline V and J ends were trimmed by 7 bases and 6 bases, with 18 bases remaining between them. Here the CDR3 DNA reads TGTGCCACCAGCCCCGGAGGCTCCCAGGGCGAGCAGTACTTC. Its translation: CATSPGGSQGEQYF.

A few counts support this clonotype. The chain has TRBV18 and TRBJ2-5; the D gene could be TRBD1 or TRBD2 (6 bases each). This CDR3 contains 18 residues. CDR1 is KGHSH and CDR2 is LQKENI in the germline V gene. V was clipped by 1 base and J by 4 bases, with 22 bases between them. The CDR3 nucleotides are TGTGCCAGCTCACCACGGTCAGGAGGGGGTACCGGCGGAGAGACCCAGTACTTC. Translated, it gives CASSPRSGGGTGGETQYF.

This clonotype was counted at least ten times. The chain couples TRBV20-1 to TRBJ2-5, with D uncertain. CDR1 and CDR2 (germline): DFQATT, SNEGSKA (reference sequence). V dropped 0 bases and J dropped 4 bases, with 6 bases sitting between them. The CDR3 runs to 12 residues. The CDR3 region is CSARDLGETQYF. CDR3 DNA: TGCAGTGCTAGAGATTTAGGAGAGACCCAGTACTTC.

There are a few counts of this clonotype. A much larger clone lies one base from this, so it may be a read error. The V and J genes are TRBV7-8 and TRBJ1-3; TRBD1 is a possible D gene (5 bases). The CDR3 runs 15 residues. Per germline, CDR1 SGHVS and CDR2 FQNEAQ. The CDR3, as DNA: TGTGCCAGCAGCTTGACAGAAAACTCTAGAAACACCATATATTTT. Protein: CASSLTENSRNTIYF.

About this clonotype: Lacking the conserved final phenylalanine or tryptophan, this CDR3 likely reflects a read error. The limits of the CDR3 on the DNA are not certain, so only TCRdb's listed CDR3 is given. The chain combines TRBV4-1 with TRBJ1-1; TRBD1, as called in the table, went unchecked against the DNA. Inclusive of both ends, the CDR3 amounts to 16 amino acids. CDR1 is MGHRA, CDR2 YSYEKL, per germline. CDR3 amino acids: CASSRDRYRANTEALL.

With regard to this clonotype: A read error may produce the germline difference seen at one junction end. The V call is TRBV11-3, the J call TRBJ1-5; no reliable D call. Germline CDR1 SGHNT, CDR2 YENEEA. The CDR3 loop spans 15 amino acids. In nucleotides, the CDR3 is TGTGCCAGCAACTCCCTACTATGGAGCAATCATCCCCAGCATTTT. This sequence encodes CASNSLLWSNHPQHF.

This clonotype was observed a few times. Just one base apart from a much larger clone, this may be a read error. The J gene is TRBJ2-3, the V gene TRBV20-1; 7 bases are shared with TRBD2. The J segment lost 2 bases and the V segment lost 3 bases, leaving 8 bases of the junction unmatched. Germline V gene sequence: CDR1 DFQATT, CDR2 SNEGSKA (reference sequence). There are 15 residues in the CDR3. In nucleotides, the CDR3 is TGCAGTGCTAGGGAGGGACTACAGCTCACAGATACGCAGTATTTT. Amino acid sequence: CSAREGLQLTDTQYF.

This clonotype occurred a few times. Sequence at one end of the junction differs from germline and may be a read error. The chain employs TRBV11-1 and TRBJ2-3, with 8 bases aligning to TRBD1. CDR3 length: 14 residues. Germline V CDR1 and CDR2: SGHAT, FQDESV (reference sequence). Written as DNA, the CDR3 is TGTGCCAGCAGCGAAGGGACAGGCACAGATACGCAATATTTT. Its translation is CASSEGTGTDTQYF.

Ten or more counts support this clonotype. V gene TRBV5-4 combines with J gene TRBJ2-7; a possible D gene is TRBD2 (5 bases). Between the trimmed V and J ends, which lost 2 bases and 0 bases, there was a span of 18 bases. CDR1 and CDR2 from the germline V gene are SGHNT and YYREEE (reference sequence). CDR3 size: 17 residues. In nucleotides, the CDR3 is TGTGCCAGCAGCTTAGACGGTGACTACCCACGCTCCTACGAGCAGTACTTC. Translation gives CASSLDGDYPRSYEQYF. Full variable domain (outside the CDR3, taken from reference TRBV5-4 and TRBJ2-7): ETGVTQSPTHLIKTRGQQVTLRCSSQSGHNTVSWYQQALGQGPQFIFQYYREEENGRGNFPPRFSGLQFPNYSSELNVNALELDDSALYLCASSLDGDYPRSYEQYFGPGTRLTVT.

The V call is TRBV15, the J call TRBJ2-2, with 14 bases lining up with TRBD2. V gave up 3 bases and J gave up 9 bases; unmatched junction bases: 3. CDR1 and CDR2 (germline): LNHNV, YYDKDF (reference sequence). The CDR3 extends over 15 amino acids. CDR3: CATSSGLAGGWELFF. DNA of the CDR3: TGTGCCACCAGCAGTGGACTAGCGGGAGGATGGGAGCTGTTTTTT. The variable domain in full, with the rest retrieved from reference TRBV15 and TRBJ2-2, is DAMVIQNPRYQVTQFGKPVTLSCSQTLNHNVMYWYQQKSSQAPKLLFHYYDKDFNNEADTPDNFQSRRPNTSFCFLDIRSPGLGDTAMYLCATSSGLAGGWELFFGEGSRLTVL.

A remark on this clonotype: A read error may be the cause here, since a much bigger clone is one base away. The chain combines TRBV6-6 with TRBJ1-4; D might be TRBD1 (6 bases). Germline CDR1 is MNHNY and CDR2 is SVGAGI (reference sequence). Trimming pared 2 bases from V and 7 bases from J, leaving 11 bases between. The CDR3 loop spans 14 amino acids. The CDR3 DNA sequence: TGTGCCAGCAGTTACAGTACAGGGATTGAAAAACTGTTTTTT. Its translation is CASSYSTGIEKLFF.

Note on this clonotype: It may be a read error: a sequence one base away is much more abundant. The rearrangement joins TRBV12-3 or TRBV12-4 to TRBJ2-5; a possible D gene is TRBD1 (7 bases). The CDR3 sequence is 15 residues long. The CDR3 loop reads CVSSPRQGGGETQYF. CDR3 sequence (DNA): TGTGTCAGCAGTCCCCGACAGGGCGGAGGGGAGACCCAGTACTTC.

Comments on this clonotype: A much larger clone differs from this one at a single base, so this may be a read error. The CDR3 ends on some other residue instead of the conserved phenylalanine or tryptophan, so this is likely a read error. The chain combines TRBV6-6 with TRBJ2-6; D perhaps matches TRBD1 (5 bases). The CDR3 consists of 17 residues. CDR1 is MNHNY and CDR2 is SVGAGI in the germline V gene (reference sequence). V was cut by 0 bases and J by 0 bases, with 9 bases left in between. Here the CDR3 reads CASSYSSDSSGANVLTL. For the CDR3, the DNA is TGTGCCAGCAGTTACTCGAGTGACAGCTCTGGGGCCAACGTCCTGACTCTC.

Notes on this clonotype: The junction shows a germline mismatch at one end, possibly a read error. The chain is built from TRBV20-1 and TRBJ1-6, with D tentatively TRBD1 (5 bases). Germline CDR1 reads DFQATT; CDR2 reads SNEGSKA (reference sequence). The CDR3 contains 15 residues. CDR3 coding DNA: TGCAATGCTGCCCCAGAAGAGGGGAGAAATTCACCCCTCCACTTT. Translation gives CNAAPEEGRNSPLHF.

This clonotype has a single count. A much larger clone is a single base away; this may be a read error. This chain uses TRBV6-1 with TRBJ2-1; no clear D. CDR1 is MNHNS, CDR2 SASEGT, per germline. V was trimmed by 4 bases and J by 5 bases, leaving 9 bases between them. CDR3 length: 13 residues. CDR3: CASSVNFNNEQFF. The CDR3 DNA follows: TGTGCCAGCAGTGTTAATTTTAACAATGAGCAGTTCTTC.

The table lists this clonotype with a few counts. This sequence joins TRBV29-1 and TRBJ2-2, with a tentative D call TRBD1 (6 bases). Germline-derived CDR1 and CDR2 are SQVTM and ANQGSEA. V dropped 6 bases and J dropped 12 bases, with 17 bases sitting between them. This CDR3 contains 12 residues. DNA for the CDR3: TGCAGCGTAGGACACTTCACAGGGAAGCTGTTTTTT. Amino acids: CSVGHFTGKLFF.

With respect to this clonotype: As the CDR3 is not closed by the conserved phenylalanine or tryptophan, this likely results from a read error. The chain carries TRBV6-5 and TRBJ2-1, with 11 positions matching TRBD2. CDR3 length: 15 residues. The germline V gene encodes CDR1 MNHEY and CDR2 SVGAGI. With 6 bases clipped from V and 3 bases from J, the junction kept 4 bases outside the gene matches. DNA for the CDR3: TGTGCCAGCAGACTTAGCGGGAGGGTCTACAATGAGCAGTTCCTC. It yields the protein CASRLSGRVYNEQFL.

This clonotype was observed a few times. The rearrangement uses TRBV28 and TRBJ2-1; D gene ambiguous. The V and J ends lost 7 bases and 2 bases respectively, with 15 bases between them. The CDR3 extends over 15 amino acids. From germline, CDR1 is MDHEN and CDR2 SYDVKM. In nucleotides, the CDR3 is TGTGCCAGCAAAATCGGACGGATCACCTACAATGAGCAGTTCTTC. It codes for CASKIGRITYNEQFF.

The chain links TRBV11-2 to TRBJ2-2; D ambiguous. V was clipped by 1 base and J by 4 bases, with 16 bases between them. Per the germline V gene, CDR1 is SGHAT and CDR2 is FQNNGV. The CDR3 is 17 residues long. The CDR3 nucleotides read TGTGCCAGCAGCTTAGTGGATAGCAGAATTTCCACCGGGGAGCTGTTTTTT. Amino acid sequence: CASSLVDSRISTGELFF.

The chain joins TRBV9 to TRBJ2-1; 12 positions agree with TRBD2. Per the germline V gene, CDR1 is SGDLS and CDR2 is YYNGEE. The J segment lost 2 bases and the V segment lost 8 bases, leaving 5 bases of the junction unmatched. This CDR3 contains 15 residues. CDR3 coding DNA: TGTGCCAGGAGCCCTAGCGGGGGGGCCTACAATGAGCAGTTCTTC. This codes for CARSPSGGAYNEQFF.

Points on this clonotype: A much bigger clone sits one base away, suggesting this may be a read error. This CDR3 fails to terminate in the conserved phenylalanine or tryptophan, so it likely reflects a read error. The chain has TRBV30 and TRBJ1-1, with D maybe TRBD1 (5 bases). The CDR3 covers 12 residues. Trimming stripped 7 bases from V and 4 bases from J, with 13 bases between. CDR1 is GTSNPN and CDR2 is SVGIG in the germline V gene (reference sequence). CDR3 DNA: TGTGCCTCCTCCAGGGTAATCACTGAAGCTTTCTAT. Translating it yields CASSRVITEAFY.